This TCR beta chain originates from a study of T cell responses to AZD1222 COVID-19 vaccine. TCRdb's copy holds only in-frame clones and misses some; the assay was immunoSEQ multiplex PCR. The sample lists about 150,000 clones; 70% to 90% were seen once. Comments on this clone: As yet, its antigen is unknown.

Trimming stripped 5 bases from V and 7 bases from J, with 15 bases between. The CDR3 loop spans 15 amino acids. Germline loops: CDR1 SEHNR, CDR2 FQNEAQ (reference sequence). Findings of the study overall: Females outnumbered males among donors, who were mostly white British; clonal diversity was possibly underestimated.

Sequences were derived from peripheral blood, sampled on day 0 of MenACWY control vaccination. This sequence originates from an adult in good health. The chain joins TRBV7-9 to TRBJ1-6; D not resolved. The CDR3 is CASSASGRGNSPLHF. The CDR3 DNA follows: TGTGCCAGCAGCGCATCCGGGAGAGGGAATTCACCCCTCCACTTT.